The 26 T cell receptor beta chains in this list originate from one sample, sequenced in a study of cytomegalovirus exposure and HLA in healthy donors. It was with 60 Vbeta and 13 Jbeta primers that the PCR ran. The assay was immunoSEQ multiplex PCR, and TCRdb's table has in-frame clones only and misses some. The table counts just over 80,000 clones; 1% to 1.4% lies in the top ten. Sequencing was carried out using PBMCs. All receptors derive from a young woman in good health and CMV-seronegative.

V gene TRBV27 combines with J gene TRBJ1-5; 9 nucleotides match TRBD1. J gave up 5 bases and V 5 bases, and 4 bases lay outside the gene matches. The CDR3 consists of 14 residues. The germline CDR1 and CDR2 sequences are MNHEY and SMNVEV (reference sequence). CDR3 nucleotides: TGTGCCAGCAGTACATACAGGGGGCATCAGCCCCAGCATTTT. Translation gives CASSTYRGHQPQHF.

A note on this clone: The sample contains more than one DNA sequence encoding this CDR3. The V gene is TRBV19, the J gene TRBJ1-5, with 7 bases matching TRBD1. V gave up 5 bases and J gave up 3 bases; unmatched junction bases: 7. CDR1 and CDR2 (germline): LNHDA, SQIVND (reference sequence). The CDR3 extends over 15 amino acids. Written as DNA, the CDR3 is TGTGCCAGTAGTCCCCGGACAGGCCACAATCAGCCCCAGCATTTT. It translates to CASSPRTGHNQPQHF. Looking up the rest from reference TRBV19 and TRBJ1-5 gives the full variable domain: DGGITQSPKYLFRKEGQNVTLSCEQNLNHDAMYWYRQDPGQGLRLIYYSQIVNDFQKGDIAEGYSVSREKKESFPLTVTSAQKNPTAFYLCASSPRTGHNQPQHFGDGTRLSIL.

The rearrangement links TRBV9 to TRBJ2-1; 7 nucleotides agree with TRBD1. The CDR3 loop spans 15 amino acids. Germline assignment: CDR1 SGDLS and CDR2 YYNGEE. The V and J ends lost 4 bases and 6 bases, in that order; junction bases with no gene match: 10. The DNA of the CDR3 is TGTGCCAGCAGCCTACCCGACGACAGGGTCAATGAGCAGTTCTTC. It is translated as CASSLPDDRVNEQFF.

The CDR3 coding sequence is TGCGCCAGCAGCCAAGAATGGGTAGAGCGGGGGCCCCAAGAGACCCAGTACTTC. Protein: CASSQEWVERGPQETQYF. The V and J genes are TRBV4-1 and TRBJ2-5, with 8 bases that match TRBD2. The germline gives CDR1 MGHRA, CDR2 YSYEKL. Losses at the gene ends were 0 bases for V and 1 base for J; bases not matched to a gene: 10. The CDR3 runs 18 residues.

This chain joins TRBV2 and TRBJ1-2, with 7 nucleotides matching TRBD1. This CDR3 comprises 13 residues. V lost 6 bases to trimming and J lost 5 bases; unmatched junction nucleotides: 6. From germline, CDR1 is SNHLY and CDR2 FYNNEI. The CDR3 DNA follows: TGTGCCAGCAGCCTGACAGGGTATTATGGCTACACCTTC. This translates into CASSLTGYYGYTF. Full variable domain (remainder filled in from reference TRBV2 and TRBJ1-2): EPEVTQTPSHQVTQMGQEVILRCVPISNHLYFYWYRQILGQKVEFLVSFYNNEISEKSEIFDDQFSVERPDGSNFTLKIRSTKLEDSAMYFCASSLTGYYGYTFGSGTRLTVV.

CDR3 sequence: CASAPSLAVTGELFF. The DNA for the CDR3 is TGTGCCAGCGCCCCGTCTCTGGCGGTCACCGGGGAGCTGTTTTTT. The V gene is TRBV7-2, the J gene TRBJ2-2; D uncertain. Germline CDR1 SGHTA, CDR2 FQGNSA. This CDR3 region has 15 residues. The germline V and J ends were trimmed by 8 bases and 4 bases, with 17 bases remaining between them.

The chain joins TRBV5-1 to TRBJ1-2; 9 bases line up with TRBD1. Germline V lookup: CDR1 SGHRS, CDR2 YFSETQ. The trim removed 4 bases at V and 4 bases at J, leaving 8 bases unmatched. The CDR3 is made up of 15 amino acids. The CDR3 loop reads CASSEETGGSYGYTF. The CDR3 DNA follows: TGCGCCAGCAGCGAAGAAACAGGGGGCAGCTATGGCTACACCTTC.

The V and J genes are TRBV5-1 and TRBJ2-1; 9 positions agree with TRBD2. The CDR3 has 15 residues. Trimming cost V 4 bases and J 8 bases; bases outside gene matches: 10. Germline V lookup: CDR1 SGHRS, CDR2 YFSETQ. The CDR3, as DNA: TGCGCCAGCAGCCCCAAGGCGGGGGGGCGGGATGAGCAGTTCTTC. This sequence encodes CASSPKAGGRDEQFF.

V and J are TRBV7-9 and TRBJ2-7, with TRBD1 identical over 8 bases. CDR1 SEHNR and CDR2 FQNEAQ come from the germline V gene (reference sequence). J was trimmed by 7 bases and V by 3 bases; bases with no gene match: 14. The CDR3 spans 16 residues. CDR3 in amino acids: CASSFGFGDRSREQYF. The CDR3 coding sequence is TGTGCCAGCAGCTTCGGTTTCGGGGACAGGTCAAGGGAGCAGTACTTC. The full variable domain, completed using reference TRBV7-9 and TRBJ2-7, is DTGVSQNPRHKITKRGQNVTFRCDPISEHNRLYWYRQTLGQGPEFLTYFQNEAQLEKSRLLSDRFSAERPKGSFSTLEIQRTEQGDSAMYLCASSFGFGDRSREQYFGPGTRLTVT.

The CDR3, as DNA: TGTGCCAGCTCACGGCAGGCTTCAATGAACACTGAAGCTTTCTTT. Amino acid sequence: CASSRQASMNTEAFF. The gene calls are TRBV18 and TRBJ1-1; no clear D. Germline V lookup: CDR1 KGHSH, CDR2 LQKENI. V lost 4 bases and J 0 bases, leaving 12 bases between the germline ends. The CDR3 is made up of 15 amino acids.

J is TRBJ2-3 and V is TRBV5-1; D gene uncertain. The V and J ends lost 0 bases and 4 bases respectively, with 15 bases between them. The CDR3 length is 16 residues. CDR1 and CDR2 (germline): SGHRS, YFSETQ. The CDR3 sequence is CASSLGGPQSADTQYF. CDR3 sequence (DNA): TGCGCCAGCAGCTTGGGCGGCCCCCAGTCAGCAGATACGCAGTATTTT.

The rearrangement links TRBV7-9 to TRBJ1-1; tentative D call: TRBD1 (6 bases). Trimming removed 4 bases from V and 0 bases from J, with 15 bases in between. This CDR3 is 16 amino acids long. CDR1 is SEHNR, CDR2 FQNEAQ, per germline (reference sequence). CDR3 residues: CASSSNLRGLNTEAFF. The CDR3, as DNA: TGTGCCAGCAGCTCGAACCTCAGGGGCCTGAACACTGAAGCTTTCTTT.

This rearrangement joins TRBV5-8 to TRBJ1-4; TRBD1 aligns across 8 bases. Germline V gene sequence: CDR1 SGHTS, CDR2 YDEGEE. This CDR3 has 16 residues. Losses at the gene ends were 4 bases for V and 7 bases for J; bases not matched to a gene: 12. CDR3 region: CASSPPRTGRREKLFF. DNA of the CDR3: TGTGCCAGCAGCCCCCCTCGGACAGGGAGGCGTGAAAAACTGTTTTTT.

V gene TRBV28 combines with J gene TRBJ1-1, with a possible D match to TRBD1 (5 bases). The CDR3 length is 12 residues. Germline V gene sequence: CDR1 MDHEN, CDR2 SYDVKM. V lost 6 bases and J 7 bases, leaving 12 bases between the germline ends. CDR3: CASSPGGVEAFF. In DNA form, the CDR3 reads TGTGCCAGCAGCCCCGGGGGAGTTGAAGCTTTCTTT.

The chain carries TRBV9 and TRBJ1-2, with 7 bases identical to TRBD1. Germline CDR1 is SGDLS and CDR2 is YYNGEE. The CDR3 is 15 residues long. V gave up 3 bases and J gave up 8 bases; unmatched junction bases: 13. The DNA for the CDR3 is TGTGCCAGCAGCGCCGGCCCACAGGGGATGGGAGGCTACACCTTC. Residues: CASSAGPQGMGGYTF.

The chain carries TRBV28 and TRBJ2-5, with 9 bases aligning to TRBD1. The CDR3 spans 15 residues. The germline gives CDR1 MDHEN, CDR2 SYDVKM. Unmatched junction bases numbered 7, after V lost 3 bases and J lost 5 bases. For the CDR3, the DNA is TGTGCCAGCAGTTTGAGGACAGGGGCGATTGAGACCCAGTACTTC. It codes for CASSLRTGAIETQYF.

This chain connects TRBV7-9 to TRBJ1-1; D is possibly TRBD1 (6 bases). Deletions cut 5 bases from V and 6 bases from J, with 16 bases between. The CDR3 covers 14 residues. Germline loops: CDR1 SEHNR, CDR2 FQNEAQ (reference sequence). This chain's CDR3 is CASSPPMGAPEAFF. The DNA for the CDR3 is TGTGCCAGCAGCCCCCCCATGGGGGCACCTGAAGCTTTCTTT. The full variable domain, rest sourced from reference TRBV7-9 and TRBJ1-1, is DTGVSQNPRHKITKRGQNVTFRCDPISEHNRLYWYRQTLGQGPEFLTYFQNEAQLEKSRLLSDRFSAERPKGSFSTLEIQRTEQGDSAMYLCASSPPMGAPEAFFGQGTRLTVV.

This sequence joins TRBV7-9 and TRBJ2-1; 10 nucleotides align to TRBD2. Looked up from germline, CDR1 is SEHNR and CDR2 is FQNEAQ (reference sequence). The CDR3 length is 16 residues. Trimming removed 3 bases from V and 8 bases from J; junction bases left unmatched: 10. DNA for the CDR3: TGTGCCAGCAGCTTGGGAGAGAGCGGGAGGGCCCATGAGCAGTTCTTC. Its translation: CASSLGESGRAHEQFF. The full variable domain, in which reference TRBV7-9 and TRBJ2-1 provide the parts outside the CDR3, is DTGVSQNPRHKITKRGQNVTFRCDPISEHNRLYWYRQTLGQGPEFLTYFQNEAQLEKSRLLSDRFSAERPKGSFSTLEIQRTEQGDSAMYLCASSLGESGRAHEQFFGPGTRLTVL.

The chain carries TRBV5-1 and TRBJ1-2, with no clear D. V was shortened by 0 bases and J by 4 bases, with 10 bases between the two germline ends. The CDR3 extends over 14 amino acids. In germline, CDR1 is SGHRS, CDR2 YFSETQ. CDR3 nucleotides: TGCGCCAGCAGCTTGGGAGGCAGCATCTATGGCTACACCTTC. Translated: CASSLGGSIYGYTF.

The CDR3 spells CASSKEGSLYGYTF. DNA for the CDR3: TGCGCCAGTTCGAAAGAAGGGAGCCTCTATGGCTACACCTTC. The chain couples TRBV5-1 to TRBJ1-2; D is unclear. Germline values: CDR1 SGHRS, CDR2 YFSETQ. CDR3 size: 14 residues. Trimming stripped 8 bases from V and 4 bases from J, with 18 bases between.

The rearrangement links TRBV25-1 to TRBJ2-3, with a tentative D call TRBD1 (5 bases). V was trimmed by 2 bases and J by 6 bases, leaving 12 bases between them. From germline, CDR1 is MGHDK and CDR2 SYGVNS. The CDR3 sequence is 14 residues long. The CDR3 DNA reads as TGTGCCAGCAGTGAAGAGGCAGGGTGGGATACGCAGTATTTT. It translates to CASSEEAGWDTQYF.

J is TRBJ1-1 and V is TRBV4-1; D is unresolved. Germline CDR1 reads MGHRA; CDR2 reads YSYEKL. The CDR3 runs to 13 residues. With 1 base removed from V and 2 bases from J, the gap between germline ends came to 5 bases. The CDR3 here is CASSQVGNTEAFF. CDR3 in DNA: TGCGCCAGCAGCCAAGTCGGTAACACTGAAGCTTTCTTT.

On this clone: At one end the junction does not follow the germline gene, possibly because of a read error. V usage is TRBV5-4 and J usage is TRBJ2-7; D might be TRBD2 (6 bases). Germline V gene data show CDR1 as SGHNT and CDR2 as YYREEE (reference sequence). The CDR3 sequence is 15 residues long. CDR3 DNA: TGTGCCAGCAGCTTGGGTGCGGGGATCTCCTACGAGCAGCACTTC. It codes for CASSLGAGISYEQHF.

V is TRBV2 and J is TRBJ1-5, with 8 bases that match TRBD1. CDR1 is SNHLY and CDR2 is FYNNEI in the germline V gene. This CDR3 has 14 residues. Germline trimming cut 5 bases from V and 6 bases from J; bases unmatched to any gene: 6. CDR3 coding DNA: TGTGCCAGCAGTCCAGGGGGCTTCGGTCAGCCCCAGCATTTT. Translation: CASSPGGFGQPQHF.

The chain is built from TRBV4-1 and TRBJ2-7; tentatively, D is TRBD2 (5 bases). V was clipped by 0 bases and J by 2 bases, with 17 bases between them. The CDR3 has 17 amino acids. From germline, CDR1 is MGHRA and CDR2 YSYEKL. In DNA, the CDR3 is TGCGCCAGCAGCCAAGAGCTGTCTAGCCAAGGAACCTACGAGCAGTACTTC. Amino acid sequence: CASSQELSSQGTYEQYF.

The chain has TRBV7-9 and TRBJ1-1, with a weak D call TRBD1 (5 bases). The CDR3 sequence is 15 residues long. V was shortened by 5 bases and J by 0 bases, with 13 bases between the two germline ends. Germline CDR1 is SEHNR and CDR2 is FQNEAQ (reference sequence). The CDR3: CASSPRENLNTEAFF. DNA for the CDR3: TGTGCCAGCAGCCCCAGGGAAAACCTGAACACTGAAGCTTTCTTT.